These T cell receptor beta chains were read from a single sample in a study of T-cell memory formation after mild COVID-19. TCRdb re-analysed the 5' RACE reads in MiXCR, keeping a single row per CDR3 protein. The repertoire holds roughly 480,000 distinct CDR3 sequences, with around a quarter as singletons. Specimen: PBMCs or a T cell subset sorted from them (not recorded which). These receptors were obtained from an adult woman who had mild COVID-19 (a few samples of this study predate the infection). Cell type and time point are not known. The CDR3 runs from the conserved cysteine through the conserved F or W. The order of the fields is J gene, V gene, D gene, clone size, CDR3 protein, CDR3 DNA. A D gene is named only where the DNA matches it firmly. The listing skips clone size in some rows; elsewhere it reads once, few, many or a size class.

J: TRBJ2-5
V: TRBV4-2
D: -
size: -
CDR3: CASSQDPARRQETQYF
DNA: TGTGCCAGCAGCCAAGATCCGGCACGGCGGCAAGAGACCCAGTACTTC

J: TRBJ2-7
V: TRBV7-9
D: -
size: -
CDR3: CASSLALFGTLHEQYF
DNA: TGTGCCAGCAGCTTAGCGCTGTTTGGGACCCTTCACGAGCAGTACTTC

J: TRBJ2-1
V: TRBV29-1
D: -
size: few
CDR3: CSVERGIGYNEQFF
DNA: TGCAGCGTTGAAAGAGGGATCGGCTACAATGAGCAGTTCTTC

J: TRBJ1-5
V: TRBV9
D: -
size: -
CDR3: CASSSVARGPQHF
DNA: TGTGCCAGCAGCTCCGTAGCAAGGGGGCCCCAGCATTTT

J: TRBJ2-7
V: TRBV15
D: TRBD2
size: -
CDR3: CATSRRGLAGVYEQYF
DNA: TGTGCCACCAGCAGACGGGGACTAGCGGGAGTGTACGAGCAGTACTTC

J: TRBJ1-2
V: TRBV4-3
D: TRBD1
size: -
CDR3: CASSQDLGQEKDGYTF
DNA: TGCGCCAGCAGCCAAGATCTGGGACAGGAGAAGGATGGCTACACCTTC

J: TRBJ1-4
V: TRBV9
D: TRBD1
size: few
CDR3: CASSARQGTEKLFF
DNA: TGTGCCAGCAGCGCTCGACAGGGCACTGAAAAACTGTTTTTT

J: TRBJ2-3
V: TRBV10-3
D: -
size: few
CDR3: CAIRDGALDTQYF
DNA: TGTGCCATCAGGGACGGTGCGTTGGATACGCAGTATTTT

J: TRBJ1-6
V: TRBV13
D: -
size: few
CDR3: CASSQRTISPLHF
DNA: TGTGCCAGCAGCCAAAGGACCATTTCACCCCTCCACTTT

J: TRBJ2-1
V: TRBV24-1
D: TRBD1
size: -
CDR3: CATSDLRDRGYNEQFF
DNA: TGTGCCACCAGTGACCTTAGGGACAGGGGTTACAATGAGCAGTTCTTC